These T cell receptor beta chains were read from a single sample in a study of cytomegalovirus exposure and HLA in healthy donors. Only in-frame clones appear in the TCRdb table, and some are missing; sequencing was by immunoSEQ multiplex PCR. The sample consists of around 67,000 clones, approximately 80% of them appearing once. Sequenced input: PBMCs. The receptors derive from a young man in good health and CMV-seropositive. The CDR3 runs from the conserved cysteine through the conserved F or W. D genes are given only for firm matches. The listing skips clone size in some rows; elsewhere it reads once, few, many or a size class.

V gene: TRBV2; D gene: -; J gene: TRBJ1-1; clone size: -; CDR3 DNA: TGTGCCAGTTCCTTACAGACCCCGAACACTGAAGCTTTCTTT; CDR3 protein: CASSLQTPNTEAFF
V gene: TRBV4-1; D gene: TRBD2; J gene: TRBJ2-7; clone size: -; CDR3 DNA: TGCGCCAGCAGCCAAGGGGGGGGGAGGAACGAGCAGTACTTC; CDR3 protein: CASSQGGGRNEQYF
V gene: TRBV4-1; D gene: TRBD2; J gene: TRBJ2-5; clone size: -; CDR3 DNA: TGCGCCAGCAGCCAAGATTGGATAGCGGGAGCGCCCCAAGAGACCCAGTACTTC; CDR3 protein: CASSQDWIAGAPQETQYF
V gene: TRBV11-2; D gene: TRBD1; J gene: TRBJ2-7; clone size: -; CDR3 DNA: TGTGCCAGCAGCTCGCTCGAGGGGGCAGTAGGTTGGGAGCAGTACTTC; CDR3 protein: CASSSLEGAVGWEQYF
V gene: TRBV10-3; D gene: -; J gene: TRBJ2-7; clone size: once; CDR3 DNA: TGTGCCTCAAGGGGGTGGAAGGGCGAGCAGTACTTC; CDR3 protein: CASRGWKGEQYF
V gene: TRBV14; D gene: TRBD1; J gene: TRBJ2-5; clone size: few; CDR3 DNA: TGTGCCAGCAGCCCCCTCGGACAGGGCCCTGTCCAAGAGACCCAGTACTTC; CDR3 protein: CASSPLGQGPVQETQYF
V gene: TRBV15; D gene: -; J gene: TRBJ1-6; clone size: -; CDR3 DNA: TGTGCCACCAGCAGAGAAAGTCAGGGGAATTCACCCCTCCACTTT; CDR3 protein: CATSRESQGNSPLHF
V gene: TRBV9; D gene: TRBD1; J gene: TRBJ1-5; clone size: -; CDR3 DNA: TGTGCCAGCAGCCACTTAGGGGGCGATCAGCCCCAGCATTTT; CDR3 protein: CASSHLGGDQPQHF
V gene: TRBV6-6; D gene: -; J gene: TRBJ2-1; clone size: -; CDR3 DNA: TGTGCCAGCAGCGGCGGGACTCCATCCGGGAATGAGCAGTTCTTC; CDR3 protein: CASSGGTPSGNEQFF
V gene: TRBV5-1; D gene: TRBD1; J gene: TRBJ1-2; clone size: -; CDR3 DNA: TGCGCCAGCAGCGGGACAGGGGGCAACTATGGCTACACCTTC; CDR3 protein: CASSGTGGNYGYTF
V gene: TRBV2; D gene: -; J gene: TRBJ1-2; clone size: few; CDR3 DNA: TGTGCCAGCAGTCCTGGGGGACACCAAATCGGGTGGCTTGGCTACACCTTC; CDR3 protein: CASSPGGHQIGWLGYTF
V gene: TRBV6-1; D gene: -; J gene: TRBJ1-1; clone size: few; CDR3 DNA: TGTGCCAGCAGTGAACACAGGGTAACTTTCTTT; CDR3 protein: CASSEHRVTFF
V gene: TRBV25-1; D gene: TRBD1; J gene: TRBJ1-4; clone size: -; CDR3 DNA: TGTGCCAGCAGTGTTGGGACAGGGGGTAATGAAAAACTGTTTTTT; CDR3 protein: CASSVGTGGNEKLFF
V gene: TRBV29-1; D gene: TRBD2; J gene: TRBJ2-2; clone size: -; CDR3 DNA: TGCAGCGTTGAAAAGGCGGCTGGAGCGGGGGCCACCGGGGAGCTGTTTTTT; CDR3 protein: CSVEKAAGAGATGELFF
V gene: TRBV4-1; D gene: -; J gene: TRBJ2-3; clone size: -; CDR3 DNA: TGCGCCAGCAGCGGGAGTGGAGCAGATACGCAGTATTTT; CDR3 protein: CASSGSGADTQYF
V gene: TRBV27; D gene: -; J gene: TRBJ2-3; clone size: once; CDR3 DNA: TGTGCCAGCTTCCGGGAGCCCACAGATACGCAGTATTTT; CDR3 protein: CASFREPTDTQYF
V gene: TRBV14; D gene: -; J gene: TRBJ1-1; clone size: -; CDR3 DNA: TGTGCCAGCAGCCAAATATCGGGCACTGAAGCTTTCTTT; CDR3 protein: CASSQISGTEAFF
V gene: TRBV1; D gene: -; J gene: TRBJ2-3; clone size: -; CDR3 DNA: TGCACCAGCAGCCACCCTCGCCGGACTAGCGGGAGAGGCACGCAGTATTTT; CDR3 protein: CTSSHPRRTSGRGTQYF
V gene: TRBV15; D gene: TRBD1; J gene: TRBJ1-1; clone size: few; CDR3 DNA: TGTGCCACCAGCCTCCGGAGGACAGGGGGCACTGAAGCTTTCTTT; CDR3 protein: CATSLRRTGGTEAFF
V gene: TRBV5-1; D gene: -; J gene: TRBJ2-5; clone size: -; CDR3 DNA: TGCGCCAGCAGCTTGGACAAGGAGACCCAGTACTTC; CDR3 protein: CASSLDKETQYF
V gene: TRBV28; D gene: -; J gene: TRBJ2-1; clone size: few; CDR3 DNA: TGTGCCAGCAGTCTCAGGGATGAGCAGTTCTTC; CDR3 protein: CASSLRDEQFF
V gene: TRBV20-1; D gene: -; J gene: TRBJ1-1; clone size: -; CDR3 DNA: TGCAGTGCTATAGTCCCGACGGGGATCTTT; CDR3 protein: CSAIVPTGIF
V gene: TRBV7-8; D gene: TRBD1; J gene: TRBJ1-4; clone size: once; CDR3 DNA: TGTGCCAGCAGCTATCCGACAGGGGGGAATGAAAAACTGTTTTTT; CDR3 protein: CASSYPTGGNEKLFF
V gene: TRBV30; D gene: -; J gene: TRBJ2-1; clone size: -; CDR3 DNA: TGTGCCTGGAGTGTCAGGCTAGCCTCATCCTCCTACAATGAGCAGTTCTTC; CDR3 protein: CAWSVRLASSSYNEQFF
V gene: TRBV6-6; D gene: -; J gene: TRBJ1-4; clone size: -; CDR3 DNA: TGTGCCAGCGGAGGACAGCTTAATGAAAAACTGTTTTTT; CDR3 protein: CASGGQLNEKLFF
V gene: TRBV10-1; D gene: -; J gene: TRBJ2-5; clone size: few; CDR3 DNA: TGCGCCAGCAGTGAACAGTACCAAGAGACCCAGTACTTC; CDR3 protein: CASSEQYQETQYF
V gene: TRBV7-9; D gene: -; J gene: TRBJ1-1; clone size: -; CDR3 DNA: TGTGCCAGCACCCCGACAGGTTTGGGTACTGAAGCTTTCTTT; CDR3 protein: CASTPTGLGTEAFF
V gene: TRBV9; D gene: -; J gene: TRBJ1-2; clone size: -; CDR3 DNA: TGTGCCAGCAGCGTAGGGGGGCGTGGTGGCTACACCTTC; CDR3 protein: CASSVGGRGGYTF
V gene: TRBV4-1; D gene: -; J gene: TRBJ2-7; clone size: -; CDR3 DNA: TGCGCCAGCAGCCAAGAAACGGGAGAATACGAGCAGTACTTC; CDR3 protein: CASSQETGEYEQYF
V gene: TRBV11-2; D gene: TRBD2; J gene: TRBJ2-7; clone size: -; CDR3 DNA: TGTGCCAGCAGCGGCTCCGGGACTAGCGCCCACGAGCAGTACTTC; CDR3 protein: CASSGSGTSAHEQYF
V gene: TRBV7-9; D gene: -; J gene: TRBJ1-3; clone size: once; CDR3 DNA: TGTGCCAGCAGCTTAGGATTAGACACCATATATTTT; CDR3 protein: CASSLGLDTIYF
V gene: TRBV30; D gene: -; J gene: TRBJ2-6; clone size: -; CDR3 DNA: TGTGCCTGCGACACAGGAGCTGGGGCCAACGTCCTGACTTTC; CDR3 protein: CACDTGAGANVLTF
V gene: TRBV13; D gene: -; J gene: TRBJ2-3; clone size: -; CDR3 DNA: TGTGCCAGCCCTGGGCGAGATACGCAGTATTTT; CDR3 protein: CASPGRDTQYF
V gene: TRBV2; D gene: TRBD1; J gene: TRBJ1-6; clone size: -; CDR3 DNA: TGTGCCAGCAGTGATGAGGGGGCGTATAATTCACCCCTCCACTTT; CDR3 protein: CASSDEGAYNSPLHF
V gene: TRBV4-1; D gene: -; J gene: TRBJ1-5; clone size: few; CDR3 DNA: TGCGCCAGCAGCCAAGGTGGGGGGTCTCAGCCCCAGCATTTT; CDR3 protein: CASSQGGGSQPQHF
V gene: TRBV30; D gene: TRBD2; J gene: TRBJ2-3; clone size: -; CDR3 DNA: TGTGCCTGGAACCAAGCGGGGGGAGCTAACACAGATACGCAGTATTTT; CDR3 protein: CAWNQAGGANTDTQYF
V gene: TRBV28; D gene: TRBD1; J gene: TRBJ1-6; clone size: -; CDR3 DNA: TGTGCCAGCAGGGGACAGGGGGATAATTCACCCCTCCACTTT; CDR3 protein: CASRGQGDNSPLHF
V gene: TRBV5-6; D gene: TRBD1; J gene: TRBJ1-6; clone size: -; CDR3 DNA: TGTGCCAGCAGCCCCGGGACAGTAAATTCACCCCTCCACTTT; CDR3 protein: CASSPGTVNSPLHF
V gene: TRBV4-1; D gene: -; J gene: TRBJ2-7; clone size: -; CDR3 DNA: TGCGCCAGCAGCCAAGGAACAGGCTACGAGCAGTACTTC; CDR3 protein: CASSQGTGYEQYF
V gene: TRBV30; D gene: -; J gene: TRBJ2-3; clone size: -; CDR3 DNA: TGTGCCTGGGGGGGGACTAGCACAGATACGCAGTATTTT; CDR3 protein: CAWGGTSTDTQYF
V gene: TRBV29-1; D gene: TRBD2; J gene: TRBJ2-5; clone size: -; CDR3 DNA: TGCAGCGTTGCCCCTAGACTAGCGGGGGGAGGGGAGACCCAGTACTTC; CDR3 protein: CSVAPRLAGGGETQYF
V gene: TRBV6-5; D gene: TRBD1; J gene: TRBJ1-6; clone size: -; CDR3 DNA: TGTGCCAGCAGCGGACAGGATAAATCACCCCTCCACTTT; CDR3 protein: CASSGQDKSPLHF
V gene: TRBV7-9; D gene: -; J gene: TRBJ1-1; clone size: -; CDR3 DNA: TGTGCCAGCAGCCCTCAGGGAGGGACTGAAGCTTTCTTT; CDR3 protein: CASSPQGGTEAFF
V gene: TRBV6-5; D gene: TRBD2; J gene: TRBJ2-5; clone size: -; CDR3 DNA: TGTGCCAGCAGCCTAGGGACTAGCGGGAGGTCGGCCCAGTACTTC; CDR3 protein: CASSLGTSGRSAQYF
V gene: TRBV10-3; D gene: -; J gene: TRBJ2-1; clone size: -; CDR3 DNA: TGTGCCATCAGTGATGGGGGCGGCGAGATCGACGACAATGAGCAGTTCTTC; CDR3 protein: CAISDGGGEIDDNEQFF
V gene: TRBV4-1; D gene: -; J gene: TRBJ1-6; clone size: -; CDR3 DNA: TGCGCCAGCAGCCAGTCACCCCTCGTAGGGGATTCACCCCTCCACTTT; CDR3 protein: CASSQSPLVGDSPLHF
V gene: TRBV5-6; D gene: -; J gene: TRBJ2-7; clone size: -; CDR3 DNA: TGTGCCAGCAGCTCTCCCATGAGCTACGAGCAGTACTTC; CDR3 protein: CASSSPMSYEQYF
V gene: TRBV7-2; D gene: -; J gene: TRBJ2-7; clone size: -; CDR3 DNA: TGTGCCAGCAGCTTAGATGGGGCGGGGGCGGGGCCCTACGAGCAGTACTTC; CDR3 protein: CASSLDGAGAGPYEQYF
V gene: TRBV7-6; D gene: TRBD1; J gene: TRBJ2-5; clone size: -; CDR3 DNA: TGTGCCAGCAGCTTAACCGGGACAGAAGAGACCCAGTACTTC; CDR3 protein: CASSLTGTEETQYF
V gene: TRBV20-1; D gene: -; J gene: TRBJ2-3; clone size: -; CDR3 DNA: TGCAGTGCAGAAAATAGCGATACGCAGTATTTT; CDR3 protein: CSAENSDTQYF
V gene: TRBV7-9; D gene: TRBD2; J gene: TRBJ2-1; clone size: few; CDR3 DNA: TGTGCCAGCAGCTCAGGACTAGCGGGAATCTACAATGAGCAGTTCTTC; CDR3 protein: CASSSGLAGIYNEQFF
V gene: TRBV2; D gene: TRBD1; J gene: TRBJ1-5; clone size: -; CDR3 DNA: TGTGCCAGCGGCGGGACAGGGGGCAGGCAGCCCCAGCATTTT; CDR3 protein: CASGGTGGRQPQHF
V gene: TRBV30; D gene: -; J gene: TRBJ1-2; clone size: -; CDR3 DNA: TGTGCGGCGGGGCTCTATGGCTACACCTTC; CDR3 protein: CAAGLYGYTF
V gene: TRBV6-6; D gene: -; J gene: TRBJ1-6; clone size: -; CDR3 DNA: TGTGCCAGCGGGGGAACGGGACTGAAAAATTCACCCCTCCACTTT; CDR3 protein: CASGGTGLKNSPLHF